The clone carrying this T cell receptor beta chain was recorded only once. This sample stems from a study of T cell changes during pregnancy in multiple sclerosis. Per the germline V gene, CDR1 is LNHDA and CDR2 is SQIVND (reference sequence). V was clipped by 1 base and J by 0 bases; unmatched bases: 2. There are 15 residues in the CDR3. The method was immunoSEQ multiplex PCR; TCRdb's version includes in-frame clones alone and lacks a portion of them. The table shows just over 40,000 clones, with roughly nine tenths occurring only once. The chain carries TRBV19 and TRBJ2-7; TRBD1 matches 8 bases. This material consisted of CD4+ T cells from peripheral blood mononuclear cells, taken in the first trimester of pregnancy. The TCR comes from a female donor with multiple sclerosis, enrolled in a pregnancy study. The CDR3 sequence: CASSIGQGPSYEQYF. DNA for the CDR3: TGTGCCAGTAGTATAGGACAGGGGCCCTCCTACGAGCAGTACTTC.